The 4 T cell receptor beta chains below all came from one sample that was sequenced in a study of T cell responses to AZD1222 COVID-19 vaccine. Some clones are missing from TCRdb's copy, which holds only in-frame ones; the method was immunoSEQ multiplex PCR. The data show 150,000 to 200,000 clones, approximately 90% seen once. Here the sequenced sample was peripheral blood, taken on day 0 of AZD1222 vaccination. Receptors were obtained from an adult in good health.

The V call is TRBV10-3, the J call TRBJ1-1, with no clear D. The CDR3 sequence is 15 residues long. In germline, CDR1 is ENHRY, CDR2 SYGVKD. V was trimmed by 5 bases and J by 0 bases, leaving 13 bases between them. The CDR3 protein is CAISKAQNLNTEAFF. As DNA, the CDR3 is TGTGCCATCAGTAAGGCACAGAACTTGAACACTGAAGCTTTCTTT.

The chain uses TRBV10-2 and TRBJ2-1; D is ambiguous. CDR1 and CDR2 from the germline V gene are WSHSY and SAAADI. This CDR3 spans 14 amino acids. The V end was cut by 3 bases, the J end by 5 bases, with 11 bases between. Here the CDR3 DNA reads TGCGCCAGCAGTGAAGAAGGTGGGGACAATGAGCAGTTCTTC. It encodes CASSEEGGDNEQFF.

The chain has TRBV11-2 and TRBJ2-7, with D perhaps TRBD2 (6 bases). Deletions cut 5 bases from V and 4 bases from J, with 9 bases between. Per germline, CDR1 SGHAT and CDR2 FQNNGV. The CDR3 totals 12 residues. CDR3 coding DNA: TGTGCCAGCAGCGGAGGGGTATACGAGCAGTACTTC. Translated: CASSGGVYEQYF.

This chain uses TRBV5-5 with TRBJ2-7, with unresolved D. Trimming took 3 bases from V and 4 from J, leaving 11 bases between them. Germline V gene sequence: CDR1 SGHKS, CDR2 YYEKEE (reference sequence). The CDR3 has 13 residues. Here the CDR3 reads CASSSNARYEQYF. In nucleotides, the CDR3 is TGTGCCAGCAGCTCAAACGCCAGGTACGAGCAGTACTTC. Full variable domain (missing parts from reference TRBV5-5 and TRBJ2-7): DAGVTQSPTHLIKTRGQQVTLRCSPISGHKSVSWYQQVLGQGPQFIFQYYEKEERGRGNFPDRFSARQFPNYSSELNVNALLLGDSALYLCASSSNARYEQYFGPGTRLTVT.